Listed below are T cell receptor beta chains from one sample, sequenced in a study of cytomegalovirus exposure and HLA in healthy donors. Only in-frame clones appear in the TCRdb table, and some are missing; sequencing was by immunoSEQ multiplex PCR. This table lists some 89,000 clones. The sequencing input was PBMCs. These receptors were collected from a woman aged 25 to 39 in good health and CMV-seronegative. Each CDR3 is given with its conserved first and last residue. The D gene is left open where the match is weak.

J | V | D | CDR3 | DNA
TRBJ2-7 | TRBV9 | TRBD1 | CASISGTGSYEQYF | TGTGCCAGCATCTCCGGGACAGGGTCCTACGAGCAGTACTTC
TRBJ1-2 | TRBV7-9 | NA | CASSRLQGREGYTF | TGTGCCAGCAGCCGACTACAGGGAAGGGAAGGCTACACCTTC
TRBJ1-1 | TRBV30 | NA | CAWSRSGAYAEAFF | TGTGCCTGGAGTCGTTCAGGGGCATATGCTGAAGCTTTCTTT
TRBJ2-7 | TRBV5-1 | TRBD1 | CASSQKTGGSYEQYF | TGCGCCAGCAGCCAAAAGACAGGGGGTTCCTACGAGCAGTACTTC
TRBJ1-1 | TRBV19 | TRBD1 | CASTTGERGEAFF | TGTGCCAGTACCACAGGGGAACGAGGTGAAGCTTTCTTT
TRBJ2-3 | TRBV5-4 | NA | CASSAGSTDTQYF | TGTGCCAGCAGCGCCGGTAGCACAGATACGCAGTATTTT
TRBJ2-5 | TRBV2 | TRBD2 | CAATSGRQETQYF | TGTGCCGCGACTAGCGGAAGACAAGAGACCCAGTACTTC
TRBJ1-2 | TRBV2 | TRBD1 | CARTGTGTGDYGYTF | TGTGCCAGAACGGGGACCGGGACAGGGGACTATGGCTACACCTTC
TRBJ1-4 | TRBV19 | TRBD1 | CASSIRGQENEELFF | TGTGCCAGTAGTATTCGGGGACAGGAGAATGAAGAACTGTTTTTT
TRBJ2-7 | TRBV5-5 | TRBD1 | CASSLRGTGSYEQYF | TGTGCCAGCAGCTTAAGGGGGACAGGGTCCTACGAGCAGTACTTC
TRBJ2-5 | TRBV4-2 | NA | CASSRRAGDLWETQYF | TGTGCCAGCAGCCGGCGAGCGGGCGACTTATGGGAGACCCAGTACTTC
TRBJ1-2 | TRBV7-8 | NA | CASSLQGWGGYTF | TGTGCCAGCAGCTTACAGGGATGGGGTGGCTACACCTTC
TRBJ1-4 | TRBV5-1 | TRBD1 | CASSQRTGRGEKLFF | TGCGCCAGCAGCCAAAGGACAGGGCGGGGTGAAAAACTGTTTTTT
TRBJ1-5 | TRBV2 | TRBD1 | CASSGTGGFQPQHF | TGTGCCAGCAGTGGGACAGGGGGCTTTCAGCCCCAGCATTTT
TRBJ2-1 | TRBV18 | TRBD2 | CASFPGLAGLGTYNEQFF | TGTGCCAGCTTCCCGGGACTAGCGGGATTGGGGACCTACAATGAGCAGTTCTTC